A selection of T cell receptor beta chains follows, all from one sample in a study of CD8 T cells in ankylosing spondylitis. Each CDR3 protein is one row after TCRdb ran MiXCR on the 5' RACE reads. This sample has 290,000 or so distinct CDR3 sequences, with less than 25% found just once. The sample comprised blood, either unsorted or a sorted T cell fraction (not recorded which). These receptors came from a female donor with ankylosing spondylitis or in good health (not recorded which). CDR3s include the opening cysteine and the closing phenylalanine or tryptophan. Fields, in order: clone size, D gene, J gene, V gene, CDR3 DNA, CDR3 protein. The D gene is left open where the match is weak. The size field is filled for only some rows; it gives once, few, many or a size class.

abundance: few
d_gene: -
j_gene: TRBJ1-5
v_gene: TRBV5-1
CDR3nt: TGCGCCAGCAGCTTGGGGTTGGGGGATCAGCCCCAGCATTTT
CDR3aa: CASSLGLGDQPQHF

abundance: -
d_gene: TRBD2
j_gene: TRBJ2-7
v_gene: TRBV5-1
CDR3nt: TGCGCCAGCAGCCCCTTGGAGCGGGGCTACGAGCAGTACTTC
CDR3aa: CASSPLERGYEQYF

abundance: many
d_gene: -
j_gene: TRBJ2-7
v_gene: TRBV10-3
CDR3nt: TGTGCCATCAGTGCGGGGACGGGTGAGCAGTACTTC
CDR3aa: CAISAGTGEQYF

abundance: -
d_gene: -
j_gene: TRBJ2-5
v_gene: TRBV10-3
CDR3nt: TGTGCCATCAATAACGAGGCCGGGTCGGAGACCCAGTACTTC
CDR3aa: CAINNEAGSETQYF

abundance: -
d_gene: -
j_gene: TRBJ2-5
v_gene: TRBV20-1
CDR3nt: TGCAGTGCTAATGACATACAAGAGACCCAGTACTTC
CDR3aa: CSANDIQETQYF

abundance: -
d_gene: TRBD2
j_gene: TRBJ2-7
v_gene: TRBV3-1
CDR3nt: TGTGCCAGCAGCCATATTCCCGGGCTAGCGGGGAGCTCCTACGAGCAGTACTTC
CDR3aa: CASSHIPGLAGSSYEQYF

abundance: few
d_gene: TRBD2
j_gene: TRBJ2-1
v_gene: TRBV12-3/TRBV12-4
CDR3nt: TGTGCCAGCAGCTCCGGTCGACTAGCGGGGTGGGTTTGGGAGCAGTTCTTC
CDR3aa: CASSSGRLAGWVWEQFF

abundance: few
d_gene: TRBD2
j_gene: TRBJ2-1
v_gene: TRBV29-1
CDR3nt: TGCAGCGTTGGTATAGCGGGAGACAATGAGCAGTTCTTC
CDR3aa: CSVGIAGDNEQFF

abundance: few
d_gene: -
j_gene: TRBJ2-1
v_gene: TRBV5-1
CDR3nt: TGCGCCAGCAGCTTGAGGGCAGGGACCAAAGGACGGGAGCAGTTCTTC
CDR3aa: CASSLRAGTKGREQFF

abundance: -
d_gene: -
j_gene: TRBJ1-3
v_gene: TRBV7-2
CDR3nt: TGTGCCAGCAGCTTATCAGGGGATACAAACACCATATATTTT
CDR3aa: CASSLSGDTNTIYF

abundance: many
d_gene: TRBD2
j_gene: TRBJ2-1
v_gene: TRBV10-3
CDR3nt: TGTGCCATCAGTGACCTAGCGGGAGGATTCAATGAGCAGTTCTTC
CDR3aa: CAISDLAGGFNEQFF

abundance: -
d_gene: -
j_gene: TRBJ1-2
v_gene: TRBV24-1
CDR3nt: TGTGCCACCAGTGATCCCGGTGGAGGCTACACCTTC
CDR3aa: CATSDPGGGYTF

abundance: -
d_gene: -
j_gene: TRBJ1-5
v_gene: TRBV20-1
CDR3nt: TGCAGTGCTATGAGGAGGGGGTCCAATCAGCCCCAGCATTTT
CDR3aa: CSAMRRGSNQPQHF

abundance: -
d_gene: -
j_gene: TRBJ2-3
v_gene: TRBV20-1
CDR3nt: TGCAGTGCTAGGTGGCTCCGGACCGGCACAGATACGCAGTATTTT
CDR3aa: CSARWLRTGTDTQYF

abundance: -
d_gene: TRBD1
j_gene: TRBJ2-7
v_gene: TRBV27
CDR3nt: TGTGCCAGCAGTCCAAAGACAGGGCTCGGATACGAGCAGTACTTC
CDR3aa: CASSPKTGLGYEQYF

abundance: few
d_gene: -
j_gene: TRBJ2-7
v_gene: TRBV10-3
CDR3nt: TGTGCCATCTCGGGGGGCCCTTCTAACGAGCAGTACTTC
CDR3aa: CAISGGPSNEQYF

abundance: many
d_gene: -
j_gene: TRBJ2-1
v_gene: TRBV6-2/TRBV6-3
CDR3nt: TGTGCCAGCAGCCCGACTTCGGATGAGCAGTTCTTC
CDR3aa: CASSPTSDEQFF

abundance: -
d_gene: TRBD1
j_gene: TRBJ2-5
v_gene: TRBV24-1
CDR3nt: TGTGCCACCAGTGACCGGGGGACAGGGAGGGAGACCCAGTACTTC
CDR3aa: CATSDRGTGRETQYF

abundance: few
d_gene: -
j_gene: TRBJ2-1
v_gene: TRBV12-3/TRBV12-4
CDR3nt: TGTGCCAGCAGTAGACCCGGACGGTTCGGGAATGAGCAGTTCTTC
CDR3aa: CASSRPGRFGNEQFF

abundance: few
d_gene: -
j_gene: TRBJ2-1
v_gene: TRBV7-2
CDR3nt: TGTGCCAGCAGCTTAAAGAGTGAGCAGTTCTTC
CDR3aa: CASSLKSEQFF

abundance: -
d_gene: TRBD2
j_gene: TRBJ2-1
v_gene: TRBV9
CDR3nt: TGTGCCAGCAGCGCACTGCGGGGGAGCTCCTACAATGAGCAGTTCTTC
CDR3aa: CASSALRGSSYNEQFF

abundance: -
d_gene: -
j_gene: TRBJ2-7
v_gene: TRBV3-1
CDR3nt: TGTGCCAGCAGCCAATACCTTCTGGGCGAGCAGTACTTC
CDR3aa: CASSQYLLGEQYF

abundance: few
d_gene: TRBD2
j_gene: TRBJ2-5
v_gene: TRBV15
CDR3nt: TGTGCCACCAGCAGGGGAGGGGATAGGGAGACCCAGTACTTC
CDR3aa: CATSRGGDRETQYF

abundance: -
d_gene: TRBD2
j_gene: TRBJ2-1
v_gene: TRBV20-1
CDR3nt: TGCAGTGCCGATAAAGCGGGAGGCCTAGACAATGAGCAGTTCTTC
CDR3aa: CSADKAGGLDNEQFF

abundance: -
d_gene: -
j_gene: TRBJ2-7
v_gene: TRBV10-3
CDR3nt: TGTGCCATCAGCCCGCGACAGACCGTTTCCTACGAGCAGTACTTC
CDR3aa: CAISPRQTVSYEQYF

abundance: many
d_gene: -
j_gene: TRBJ2-1
v_gene: TRBV6-2/TRBV6-3
CDR3nt: TGTGCCAGCAGTTCCTTCGGCGGGAACACCTTGTTCTTC
CDR3aa: CASSSFGGNTLFF

abundance: -
d_gene: -
j_gene: TRBJ1-2
v_gene: TRBV5-1
CDR3nt: TGCGCCAGCAGCTTGGCTTGGGGGCAGGACTATGGCTACACCTTC
CDR3aa: CASSLAWGQDYGYTF

abundance: few
d_gene: -
j_gene: TRBJ2-1
v_gene: TRBV29-1
CDR3nt: TGCAGCGTTGGGGGGGCGGGAGTCAGAAATGAGCAGTTCTTC
CDR3aa: CSVGGAGVRNEQFF

abundance: many
d_gene: -
j_gene: TRBJ2-5
v_gene: TRBV29-1
CDR3nt: TGCAGCGTTGAAGATCGCGGAGGCGAGGCCCAGTACTTC
CDR3aa: CSVEDRGGEAQYF

abundance: -
d_gene: -
j_gene: TRBJ2-7
v_gene: TRBV4-1
CDR3nt: TGCGCCAGCAGCCAAGATAAGAAGACGGGAGCGGTTTACGAGCAGTACTTC
CDR3aa: CASSQDKKTGAVYEQYF

abundance: -
d_gene: -
j_gene: TRBJ2-5
v_gene: TRBV5-5
CDR3nt: TGTGCCAGCAGCTTGGAGGGACGGGGGACCCAGTACTTC
CDR3aa: CASSLEGRGTQYF

abundance: few
d_gene: TRBD2
j_gene: TRBJ2-5
v_gene: TRBV20-1
CDR3nt: TGCAGTGCTGAGACTAGCGGGAGTGGGGAGACCCAGTACTTC
CDR3aa: CSAETSGSGETQYF

abundance: many
d_gene: -
j_gene: TRBJ2-1
v_gene: TRBV20-1
CDR3nt: TGCAGTGCTAGTAGATTAGCTGGCAATGAGCAGTTCTTC
CDR3aa: CSASRLAGNEQFF

abundance: -
d_gene: TRBD1
j_gene: TRBJ1-6
v_gene: TRBV6-1
CDR3nt: TGTGCCAGCAGTGGCCTACCGGGACAGCATAATTCACCCCTCCACTTT
CDR3aa: CASSGLPGQHNSPLHF

abundance: -
d_gene: TRBD2
j_gene: TRBJ2-2
v_gene: TRBV7-2
CDR3nt: TGTGCCAGCAGCTTGAGTGTCGGGAGGGGCACCGGGGAGCTGTTTTTT
CDR3aa: CASSLSVGRGTGELFF

abundance: few
d_gene: -
j_gene: TRBJ2-1
v_gene: TRBV27
CDR3nt: TGTGCCACCGCCTCTGCCCCTCACTTAAGTAGAGAGCAGTTCTTC
CDR3aa: CATASAPHLSREQFF

abundance: few
d_gene: -
j_gene: TRBJ2-2
v_gene: TRBV25-1
CDR3nt: TGTGCCAGCAGTGAATATCAGGGCCGGGAGCTGTTTTTT
CDR3aa: CASSEYQGRELFF

abundance: few
d_gene: TRBD1
j_gene: TRBJ1-1
v_gene: TRBV13
CDR3nt: TGTGCCAGCAGCTACAGACAGGGGGACACTGAAGCTTTCTTT
CDR3aa: CASSYRQGDTEAFF

abundance: few
d_gene: TRBD2
j_gene: TRBJ2-1
v_gene: TRBV12-3/TRBV12-4
CDR3nt: TGTGCCACCCCGGGGGGTCCCTACAATGAGCAGTTCTTC
CDR3aa: CATPGGPYNEQFF

abundance: -
d_gene: TRBD2
j_gene: TRBJ2-5
v_gene: TRBV18
CDR3nt: TGTGCCAGCTCACCACTACCTGGGGAGGGAGAGACCCAGTACTTC
CDR3aa: CASSPLPGEGETQYF

abundance: -
d_gene: -
j_gene: TRBJ2-3
v_gene: TRBV5-1
CDR3nt: TGCGCCAGCAGGAACCGGGCAGATACGCAGTATTTT
CDR3aa: CASRNRADTQYF

abundance: once
d_gene: TRBD2
j_gene: TRBJ2-1
v_gene: TRBV20-1
CDR3nt: TGCAGTGCTAGAGATAGACGCGGCGGGAGATACAATGAGCAGTTCTTC
CDR3aa: CSARDRRGGRYNEQFF

abundance: -
d_gene: -
j_gene: TRBJ2-1
v_gene: TRBV7-3
CDR3nt: TGTGCCAGCAGCACCACTAGATACAATGAGCAGTTCTTC
CDR3aa: CASSTTRYNEQFF